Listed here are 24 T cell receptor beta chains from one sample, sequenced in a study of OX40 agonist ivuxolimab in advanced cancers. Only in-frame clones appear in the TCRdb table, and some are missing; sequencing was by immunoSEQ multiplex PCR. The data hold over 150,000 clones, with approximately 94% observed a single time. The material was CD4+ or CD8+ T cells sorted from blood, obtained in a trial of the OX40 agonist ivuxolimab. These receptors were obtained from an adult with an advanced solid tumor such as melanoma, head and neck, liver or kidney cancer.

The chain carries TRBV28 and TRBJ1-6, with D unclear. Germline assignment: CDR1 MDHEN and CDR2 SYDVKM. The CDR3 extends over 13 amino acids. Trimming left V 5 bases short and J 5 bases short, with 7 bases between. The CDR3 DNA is TGTGCCAGCAGTAAGGAGAATAATTCACCCCTCCACTTT. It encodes CASSKENNSPLHF.

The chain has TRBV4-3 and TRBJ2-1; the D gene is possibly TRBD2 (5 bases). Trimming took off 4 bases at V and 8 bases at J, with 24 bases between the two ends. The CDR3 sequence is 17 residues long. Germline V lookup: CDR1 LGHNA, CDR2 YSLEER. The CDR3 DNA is TGCGCCAGCAGCCGAGGCTCCTTCGCTAGCAGAGCCGATGAGCAGTTCTTC. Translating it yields CASSRGSFASRADEQFF.

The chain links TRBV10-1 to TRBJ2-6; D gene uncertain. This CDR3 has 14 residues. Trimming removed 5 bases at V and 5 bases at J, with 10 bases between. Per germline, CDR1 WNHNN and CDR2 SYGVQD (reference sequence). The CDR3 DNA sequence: TGCGCCAGCAGTAAACAAAGTCGGGCCAACGTCCTGACTTTC. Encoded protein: CASSKQSRANVLTF.

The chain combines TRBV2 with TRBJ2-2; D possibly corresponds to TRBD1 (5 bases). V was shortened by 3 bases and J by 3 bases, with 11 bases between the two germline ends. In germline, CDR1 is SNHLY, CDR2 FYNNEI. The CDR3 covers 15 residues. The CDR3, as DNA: TGTGCCAGCAGTGATCAAGGGGCGGACACCGGGGAGCTGTTTTTT. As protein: CASSDQGADTGELFF.

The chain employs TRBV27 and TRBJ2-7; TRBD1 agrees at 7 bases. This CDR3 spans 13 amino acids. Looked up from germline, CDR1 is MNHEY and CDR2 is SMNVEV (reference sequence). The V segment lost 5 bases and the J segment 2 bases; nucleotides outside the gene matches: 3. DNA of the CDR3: TGTGCCAGCAGTGCCGGGACAGCCTACGAGCAGTACTTC. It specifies CASSAGTAYEQYF.

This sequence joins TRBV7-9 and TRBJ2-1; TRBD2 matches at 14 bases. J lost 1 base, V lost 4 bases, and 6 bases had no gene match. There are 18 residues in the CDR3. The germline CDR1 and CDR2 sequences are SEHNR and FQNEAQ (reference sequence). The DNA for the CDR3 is TGTGCCAGCAGCTCCGGGACTAGCGGGAGCCGATCCTACAATGAGCAGTTCTTC. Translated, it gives CASSSGTSGSRSYNEQFF.

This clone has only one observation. CDR3 loop: CASSITGNPYEQYF. The CDR3 region has the DNA TGTGCCAGCAGCATTACAGGGAACCCTTACGAGCAGTACTTC. The chain joins TRBV21-1 to TRBJ2-7; the table's TRBD1 call for D was not verified on the DNA. TRBV21-1 is a known pseudogene. The CDR3 runs to 14 residues.

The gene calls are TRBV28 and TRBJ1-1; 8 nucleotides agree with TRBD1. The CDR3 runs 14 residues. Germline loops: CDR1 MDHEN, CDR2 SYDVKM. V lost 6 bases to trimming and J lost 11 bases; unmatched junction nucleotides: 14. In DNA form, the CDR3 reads TGTGCCAGCAGCACTACCGGACAGGGTGGGAAGGCTTTCTTT. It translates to CASSTTGQGGKAFF.

CDR3 amino acids: CASAEYIYYGYTF. The CDR3 region has the DNA TGTGCCAGTGCCGAGTACATTTACTATGGCTACACCTTC. This chain connects TRBV19 to TRBJ1-2; no firm D call. Germline CDR1 is LNHDA and CDR2 is SQIVND (reference sequence). The CDR3 runs to 13 residues. V gave up 8 bases and J gave up 3 bases, with 13 bases separating them.

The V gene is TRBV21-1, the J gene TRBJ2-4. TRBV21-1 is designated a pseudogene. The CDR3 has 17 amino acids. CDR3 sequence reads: CASSKAATHSTKNIQYF. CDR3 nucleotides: TGTGCCAGCAGCAAAGCAGCGACACACTCTACCAAAAACATTCAGTACTTC.

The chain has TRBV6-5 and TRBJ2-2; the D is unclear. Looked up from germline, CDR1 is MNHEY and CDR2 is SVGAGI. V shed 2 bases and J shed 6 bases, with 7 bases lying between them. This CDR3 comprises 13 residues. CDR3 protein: CASSYGRAGELFF. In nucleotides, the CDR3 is TGTGCCAGCAGTTACGGAAGGGCCGGGGAGCTGTTTTTT.

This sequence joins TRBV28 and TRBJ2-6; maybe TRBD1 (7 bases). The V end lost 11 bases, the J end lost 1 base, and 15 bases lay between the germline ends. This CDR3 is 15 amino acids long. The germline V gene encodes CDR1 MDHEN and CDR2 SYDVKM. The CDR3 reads CAGQPGGSGANVLTF. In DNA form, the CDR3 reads TGTGCCGGACAACCAGGGGGGTCTGGGGCCAACGTCCTGACTTTC.

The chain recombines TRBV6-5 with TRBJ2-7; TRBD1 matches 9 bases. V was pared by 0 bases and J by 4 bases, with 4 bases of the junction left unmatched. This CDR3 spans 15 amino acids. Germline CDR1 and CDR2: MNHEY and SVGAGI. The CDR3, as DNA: TGTGCCAGCAGTTACTCGCGGACAGGGGATTACGAGCAGTACTTC. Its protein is CASSYSRTGDYEQYF.

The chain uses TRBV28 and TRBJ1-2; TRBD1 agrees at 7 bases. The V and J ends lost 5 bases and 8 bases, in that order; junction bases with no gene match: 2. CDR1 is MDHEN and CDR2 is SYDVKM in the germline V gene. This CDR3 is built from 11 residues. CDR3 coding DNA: TGTGCCAGCAGTAGGGGGCAGGGCTACACCTTC. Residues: CASSRGQGYTF.

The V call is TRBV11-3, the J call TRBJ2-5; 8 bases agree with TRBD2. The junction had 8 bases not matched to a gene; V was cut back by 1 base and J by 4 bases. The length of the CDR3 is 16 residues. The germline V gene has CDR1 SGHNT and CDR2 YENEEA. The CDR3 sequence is CASSLAGGPLGETQYF. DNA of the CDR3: TGTGCCAGCAGCTTAGCGGGGGGGCCACTAGGAGAGACCCAGTACTTC.

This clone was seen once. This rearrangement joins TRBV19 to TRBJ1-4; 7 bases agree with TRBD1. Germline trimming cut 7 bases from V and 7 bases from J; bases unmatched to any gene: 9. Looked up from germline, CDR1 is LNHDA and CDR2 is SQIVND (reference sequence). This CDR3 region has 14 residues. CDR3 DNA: TGTGCCAGTAATGACAGGGCTAGGGGTGAAAAACTGTTTTTT. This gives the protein CASNDRARGEKLFF.

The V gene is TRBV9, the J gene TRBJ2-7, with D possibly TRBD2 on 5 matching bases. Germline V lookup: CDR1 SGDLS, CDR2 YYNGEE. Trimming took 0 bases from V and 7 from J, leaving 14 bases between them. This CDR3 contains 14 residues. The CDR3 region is CASSVGPPSGEQYF. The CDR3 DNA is TGTGCCAGCAGCGTAGGGCCTCCCTCGGGAGAGCAGTACTTC.

In DNA, the CDR3 is TGTGCCAGCAGTGTCTACCGGGCAGATACGCAGTATTTT. As protein: CASSVYRADTQYF. The chain combines TRBV2 with TRBJ2-3; no firm D call. V lost 4 bases to trimming and J lost 4 bases, with 9 bases between them. The CDR3 consists of 13 residues. Germline CDR1 and CDR2: SNHLY and FYNNEI. The variable domain in full, completed from reference TRBV2 and TRBJ2-3, reads EPEVTQTPSHQVTQMGQEVILRCVPISNHLYFYWYRQILGQKVEFLVSFYNNEISEKSEIFDDQFSVERPDGSNFTLKIRSTKLEDSAMYFCASSVYRADTQYFGPGTRLTVL.

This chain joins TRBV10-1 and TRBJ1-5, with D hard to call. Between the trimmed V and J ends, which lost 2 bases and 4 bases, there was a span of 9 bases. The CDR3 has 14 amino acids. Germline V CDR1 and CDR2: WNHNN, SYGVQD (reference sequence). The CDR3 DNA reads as TGCGCCAGCAGTGAGGACAAATTAAATCAGCCCCAGCATTTT. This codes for CASSEDKLNQPQHF.

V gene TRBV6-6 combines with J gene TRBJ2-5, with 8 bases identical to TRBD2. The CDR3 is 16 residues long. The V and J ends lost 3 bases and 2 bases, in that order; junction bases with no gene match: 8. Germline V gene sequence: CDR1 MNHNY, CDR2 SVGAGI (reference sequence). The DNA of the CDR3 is TGTGCCAGCAGTTATGGGCCAGCGGGGGTACAAGAGACCCAGTACTTC. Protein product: CASSYGPAGVQETQYF.

The CDR3 DNA sequence: TGTGCCAGCAGCCAACAGGGGTGGAATCAGCCCCAGCATTTT. Amino acid sequence: CASSQQGWNQPQHF. V is TRBV2 and J is TRBJ1-5; the match to TRBD1 covers 7 bases. CDR1 is SNHLY, CDR2 FYNNEI, per germline. J gave up 4 bases and V 6 bases, and 6 bases lay outside the gene matches. CDR3 length equals 14 residues.

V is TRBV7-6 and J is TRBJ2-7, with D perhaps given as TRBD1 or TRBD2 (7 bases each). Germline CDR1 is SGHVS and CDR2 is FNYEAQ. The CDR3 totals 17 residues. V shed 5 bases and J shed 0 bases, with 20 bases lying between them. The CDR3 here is CASSPNQGGGFSYEQYF. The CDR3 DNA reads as TGTGCCAGCAGCCCGAACCAGGGAGGGGGCTTCTCCTACGAGCAGTACTTC. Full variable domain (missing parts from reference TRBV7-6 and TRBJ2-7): GAGVSQSPRYKVTKRGQDVALRCDPISGHVSLYWYRQALGQGPEFLTYFNYEAQQDKSGLPNDRFSAERPEGSISTLTIQRTEQRDSAMYRCASSPNQGGGFSYEQYFGPGTRLTVT.

The CDR3 spells CASSPPGHPLYGYTF. DNA for the CDR3: TGTGCCAGCAGCCCACCGGGACATCCACTCTATGGCTACACCTTC. The V call is TRBV14, the J call TRBJ1-2, with D possibly TRBD1 on 6 matching bases. Trimming pared 4 bases from V and 4 bases from J, leaving 16 bases between. CDR3 size: 15 residues. CDR1 SGHDN and CDR2 FVKESK come from the germline V gene. The full variable domain, with the rest looked up from reference TRBV14 and TRBJ1-2, is EAGVTQFPSHSVIEKGQTVTLRCDPISGHDNLYWYRRVMGKEIKFLLHFVKESKQDESGMPNNRFLAERTGGTYSTLKVQPAELEDSGVYFCASSPPGHPLYGYTFGSGTRLTVV.

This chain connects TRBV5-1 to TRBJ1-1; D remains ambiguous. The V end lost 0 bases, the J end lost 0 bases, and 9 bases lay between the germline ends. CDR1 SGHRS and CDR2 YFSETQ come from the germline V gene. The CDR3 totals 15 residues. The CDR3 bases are TGCGCCAGCAGCTTGGGCAGGACCTTGAACACTGAAGCTTTCTTT. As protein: CASSLGRTLNTEAFF.